These 15 T cell receptor beta chains originate from one sample sequenced in a study of T-cell memory formation after mild COVID-19. TCRdb re-analysed the 5' RACE reads in MiXCR, keeping a single row per CDR3 protein. Here the sample spans 450,000 to 650,000 distinct CDR3 sequences, about 20% being singletons. The source material was PBMCs or a T cell subset sorted from them (not recorded which). All receptors derive from an adult woman who had mild COVID-19 (a few samples of this study predate the infection). Cell type and time point are not known.

The table lists this clonotype with a few counts. The chain recombines TRBV19 with TRBJ1-5; tentative D call: TRBD1 (5 bases). This CDR3 region has 15 residues. CDR1 LNHDA and CDR2 SQIVND come from the germline V gene (reference sequence). The V gene lost 7 bases and the J gene lost 0 bases, with 13 bases spanning the gap. The CDR3 DNA sequence: TGTGCCAGTAACGAGGGGTTTAATAGCAATCAGCCCCAGCATTTT. Protein product: CASNEGFNSNQPQHF.

This clonotype is a singleton in its sample. The rearrangement uses TRBV7-9 and TRBJ2-1, with TRBD1 as a possible D gene (5 bases). V was clipped by 4 bases and J by 4 bases, with 20 bases between them. Germline CDR1 is SEHNR and CDR2 is FQNEAQ (reference sequence). The CDR3 is made up of 17 amino acids. CDR3: CASSSSSDRILYNEQFF. CDR3 sequence (DNA): TGTGCCAGCAGCTCAAGTTCCGACAGAATACTTTACAATGAGCAGTTCTTC.

This clonotype was seen more than once but under ten times. This chain uses TRBV7-9 with TRBJ2-1; no clear D gene. V was clipped by 7 bases and J by 5 bases, with 24 bases between them. Germline-derived CDR1 and CDR2 are SEHNR and FQNEAQ (reference sequence). The CDR3 has 17 amino acids. DNA of the CDR3: TGTGCCAGCAATATCGGCCCTGAGCGTGAGGATAACAATGAGCAGTTCTTC. It translates to CASNIGPEREDNNEQFF.

This clonotype came up a few times. The chain carries TRBV7-9 and TRBJ2-5; TRBD2 is a possible D gene (6 bases). Germline loops: CDR1 SEHNR, CDR2 FQNEAQ (reference sequence). The CDR3 extends over 15 amino acids. The V gene lost 1 base and the J gene lost 4 bases, with 13 bases spanning the gap. The CDR3 protein is CASSLGGVRAETQYF. The CDR3 nucleotides are TGTGCCAGCAGCTTAGGGGGGGTCAGGGCAGAGACCCAGTACTTC. The whole variable domain, remainder taken from reference TRBV7-9 and TRBJ2-5, is DTGVSQNPRHKITKRGQNVTFRCDPISEHNRLYWYRQTLGQGPEFLTYFQNEAQLEKSRLLSDRFSAERPKGSFSTLEIQRTEQGDSAMYLCASSLGGVRAETQYFGPGTRLLVL.

The chain couples TRBV6-2 or TRBV6-3 to TRBJ2-4; D is uncertain. The germline CDR1 and CDR2 sequences are MNHEY and SVGEGT. The CDR3 spans 12 residues. V was shortened by 8 bases and J by 7 bases, with 12 bases between the two germline ends. The CDR3 here is CASRAMGNIQYF. In DNA form, the CDR3 reads TGTGCCAGCCGAGCGATGGGGAACATTCAGTACTTC.

This chain joins TRBV18 and TRBJ1-2; weak D call: TRBD1 (5 bases). Germline CDR1 KGHSH, CDR2 LQKENI. The CDR3 is 15 amino acids. Trimming left V 0 bases short and J 4 bases short, with 12 bases between. The CDR3, as DNA: TGTGCCAGCTCACCACCGGTTCAGGGCTCCTATGGCTACACCTTC. It codes for CASSPPVQGSYGYTF.

This clonotype was seen only a few times. The chain combines TRBV6-6 with TRBJ2-3; D not resolved. Trimming shortened V by 7 bases and J by 5 bases, and 4 bases separated the two germline ends. Germline CDR1 is MNHNY and CDR2 is SVGAGI (reference sequence). CDR3 length: 10 residues. Here the CDR3 DNA reads TGTGCCAGCAAGGAAGATACGCAGTATTTT. This sequence encodes CASKEDTQYF.

This clonotype showed up just once. The chain links TRBV20-1 to TRBJ2-3; D gene unclear. V lost 4 bases to trimming and J lost 2 bases, with 16 bases between them. The length of the CDR3 is 15 residues. CDR1 and CDR2 (germline): DFQATT, SNEGSKA (reference sequence). The CDR3 protein is CSATPAPSNTDTQYF. The CDR3 DNA sequence: TGCAGTGCTACCCCCGCTCCAAGCAACACAGATACGCAGTATTTT.

The genes are TRBV5-6 and TRBJ2-7, with D hard to call. V was pared by 0 bases and J by 0 bases, with 10 bases between. Germline CDR1 reads SGHDT; CDR2 reads YYEEEE. CDR3 length: 15 amino acids. CDR3 sequence (DNA): TGTGCCAGCAGCTTGGTTCAGGTACGCTCCTACGAGCAGTACTTC. Translating gives CASSLVQVRSYEQYF.

A few counts support this clonotype. The chain employs TRBV20-1 and TRBJ1-2; D call uncertain. The CDR3 spans 12 residues. Germline values: CDR1 DFQATT, CDR2 SNEGSKA (reference sequence). The V end was cut by 0 bases, the J end by 4 bases, with 6 bases between. This CDR3 reads CSARDQAYGYTF. The CDR3 DNA is TGCAGTGCTAGAGATCAAGCCTATGGCTACACCTTC.

This clonotype was observed a few times. This chain joins TRBV7-9 and TRBJ2-7; D is possibly TRBD2 (5 bases). Germline assignment: CDR1 SEHNR and CDR2 FQNEAQ (reference sequence). With 5 bases removed from V and 2 bases from J, the gap between germline ends came to 16 bases. The CDR3 contains 15 residues. CDR3 sequence: CASSAGAVTTYEQYF. The CDR3 bases are TGTGCCAGCAGCGCAGGAGCGGTGACTACCTACGAGCAGTACTTC.

This clonotype was recorded many times. The chain employs TRBV5-4 and TRBJ2-7; 8 bases are a match to TRBD1. The V gene's germline CDR1 is SGHNT and CDR2 YYREEE (reference sequence). The CDR3 totals 14 residues. With 4 bases clipped from V and 2 bases from J, the junction kept 5 bases outside the gene matches. The DNA of the CDR3 is TGTGCCAGCAGCCCCCACAGGGGGGCCTACGAGCAGTACTTC. Protein sequence: CASSPHRGAYEQYF. Drawing the rest from reference TRBV5-4 and TRBJ2-7, the complete variable domain is ETGVTQSPTHLIKTRGQQVTLRCSSQSGHNTVSWYQQALGQGPQFIFQYYREEENGRGNFPPRFSGLQFPNYSSELNVNALELDDSALYLCASSPHRGAYEQYFGPGTRLTVT.

A few counts support this clonotype. This chain links TRBV24-1 with TRBJ2-7; no firm D call. The germline V and J ends were trimmed by 8 bases and 1 base, with 20 bases remaining between them. The CDR3 totals 16 residues. Germline values: CDR1 KGHDR, CDR2 SFDVKD. CDR3 loop: CATTEVWAVSSYEQYF. CDR3 DNA: TGTGCCACCACGGAAGTGTGGGCAGTTTCATCCTACGAGCAGTACTTC.

The CDR3 loop is CASSHGTNTQTQYF. In nucleotides, the CDR3 is TGTGCCAGCAGCCACGGGACTAACACTCAGACCCAGTACTTC. V is TRBV3-1 and J is TRBJ2-5, with 7 bases matching TRBD2. This CDR3 has 14 amino acids. Germline-derived CDR1 and CDR2 are LGHDT and YNNKEL (reference sequence). V shed 3 bases, J shed 6 bases, and the junction held 7 bases outside the gene matches.

The chain carries TRBV20-1 and TRBJ1-1; no firm D call. Germline-derived CDR1 and CDR2 are DFQATT and SNEGSKA (reference sequence). CDR3 length: 12 amino acids. The V end lost 3 bases, the J end lost 1 base, and 6 bases lay between the germline ends. CDR3: CSARGRNTEAFF. DNA for the CDR3: TGCAGTGCTAGGGGCCGGAACACTGAAGCTTTCTTT.